This T cell receptor beta chain was profiled in a study of PD-L1 blockade in urothelial cancer. On the study more broadly: Researchers found blood samples held a median of 141,255 T cells. Study outcomes and limitations: Clonality of blood TCR below the median before treatment predicted better survival.

This clone was recorded only once. Its antigen is currently unknown. Clones were sequenced by immunoSEQ multiplex PCR, and TCRdb holds only the in-frame ones, with some missing. In the table there are 30,000 or so clones, approximately 90% of which are singletons. Time point denoted: peripheral blood 6 weeks after treatment start. The CDR3 runs 17 residues. Germline V gene lookup returns CDR1 SEHNR and CDR2 FQNEAQ (reference sequence). The V and J ends lost 0 bases and 3 bases, in that order; junction bases with no gene match: 8. The specimen comprised PBMCs, sampled around atezolizumab (anti-PD-L1) treatment. The sequence was obtained from a man at least 80 years old with urothelial cancer. The chain employs TRBV7-9 and TRBJ2-3; 8 bases align to TRBD2. CDR3 residues: CASSLASGSGRTDTQYF. CDR3 DNA sequence: TGTGCCAGCAGCTTAGCGTCAGGCAGCGGGAGAACAGATACGCAGTATTTT. Full variable domain (missing parts from reference TRBV7-9 and TRBJ2-3): DTGVSQNPRHKITKRGQNVTFRCDPISEHNRLYWYRQTLGQGPEFLTYFQNEAQLEKSRLLSDRFSAERPKGSFSTLEIQRTEQGDSAMYLCASSLASGSGRTDTQYFGPGTRLTVL.